The source of this T cell receptor (beta chain) is a study of shared clonotypes between healthy human individuals. The wider study: Three plates each covered CD4 naive and memory; CD8 naive two, CD8 memory one.

The method was immunoSEQ multiplex PCR; TCRdb's version includes in-frame clones alone and lacks a portion of them. Among a few million clones, about 92% were seen once, and the ten largest hold 0.39%. The CDR3 extends over 12 amino acids. CDR1 is SGHRS, CDR2 YFSETQ, per germline. The ends were cut back, 1 base at V and 6 bases at J, with 7 bases in the middle. This clonotype originated in a young man in good health. Some clones in this sample may be carry-over from other donors' samples. The chain has TRBV5-1 and TRBJ1-2; D is uncertain. The sample consisted of naive CD4+ T cells from PBMCs. Subset here: CD45RA+ positively selected. The CDR3 protein is CASSLTADGYTF. The CDR3 DNA sequence: TGCGCCAGCAGCTTGACAGCTGATGGCTACACCTTC.